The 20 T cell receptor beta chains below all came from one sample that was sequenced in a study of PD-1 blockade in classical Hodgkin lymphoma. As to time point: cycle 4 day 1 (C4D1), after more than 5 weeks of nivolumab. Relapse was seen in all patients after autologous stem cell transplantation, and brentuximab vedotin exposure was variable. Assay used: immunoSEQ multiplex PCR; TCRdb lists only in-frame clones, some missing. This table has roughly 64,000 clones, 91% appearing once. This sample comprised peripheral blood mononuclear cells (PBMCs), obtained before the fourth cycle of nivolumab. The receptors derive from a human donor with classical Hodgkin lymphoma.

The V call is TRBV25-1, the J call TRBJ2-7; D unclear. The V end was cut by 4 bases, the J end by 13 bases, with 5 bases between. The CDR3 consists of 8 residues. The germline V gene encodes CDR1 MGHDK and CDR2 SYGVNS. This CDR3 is CASSGVYF. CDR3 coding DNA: TGTGCCAGCAGTGGAGTTTACTTC.

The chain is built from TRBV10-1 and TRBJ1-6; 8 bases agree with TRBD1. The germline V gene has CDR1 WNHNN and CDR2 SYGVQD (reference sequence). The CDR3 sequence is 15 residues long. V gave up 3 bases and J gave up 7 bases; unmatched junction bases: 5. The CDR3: CASSDGQGGNSPLHF. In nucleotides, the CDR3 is TGCGCCAGCAGTGATGGACAGGGTGGGAATTCACCCCTCCACTTT.

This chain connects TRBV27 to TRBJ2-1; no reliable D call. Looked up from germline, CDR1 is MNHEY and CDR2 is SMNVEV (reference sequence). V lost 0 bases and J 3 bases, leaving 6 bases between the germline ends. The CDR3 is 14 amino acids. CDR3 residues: CASSLSTFYNEQFF. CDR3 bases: TGTGCCAGCAGTTTATCCACTTTCTACAATGAGCAGTTCTTC.

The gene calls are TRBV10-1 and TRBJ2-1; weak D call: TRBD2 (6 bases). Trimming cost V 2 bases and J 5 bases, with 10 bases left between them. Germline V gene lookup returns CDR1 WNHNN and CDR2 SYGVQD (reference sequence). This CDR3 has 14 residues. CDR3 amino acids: CASSEREPHNEQFF. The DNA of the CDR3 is TGCGCCAGCAGTGAGCGGGAGCCCCACAATGAGCAGTTCTTC.

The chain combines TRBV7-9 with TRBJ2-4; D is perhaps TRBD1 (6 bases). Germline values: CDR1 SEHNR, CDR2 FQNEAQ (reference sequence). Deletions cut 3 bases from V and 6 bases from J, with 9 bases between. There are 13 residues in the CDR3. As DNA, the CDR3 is TGTGCCAGCAGCTTTGGACAGTTAAACATTCAGTACTTC. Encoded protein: CASSFGQLNIQYF.

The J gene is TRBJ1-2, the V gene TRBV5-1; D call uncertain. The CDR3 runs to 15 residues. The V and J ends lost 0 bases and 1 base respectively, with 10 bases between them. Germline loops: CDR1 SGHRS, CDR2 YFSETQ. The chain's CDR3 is CASSLDQQHNYGYTF. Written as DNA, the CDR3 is TGCGCCAGCAGCTTGGATCAGCAACATAACTATGGCTACACCTTC.

The DNA of the CDR3 is TGTGCAGACGCGCCGCTTGAGGAGACCCAGTACTTC. Its protein product is CADAPLEETQYF. The chain recombines TRBV7-8 with TRBJ2-5; the D is unclear. The CDR3 extends over 12 amino acids. Germline loops: CDR1 SGHVS, CDR2 FQNEAQ.

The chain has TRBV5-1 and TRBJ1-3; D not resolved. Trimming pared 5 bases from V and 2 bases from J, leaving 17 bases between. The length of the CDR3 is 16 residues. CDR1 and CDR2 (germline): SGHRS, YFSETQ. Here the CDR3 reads CASSSNFPVAGNTIYF. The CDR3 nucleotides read TGCGCCAGCAGTTCTAACTTTCCAGTAGCTGGAAACACCATATATTTT.

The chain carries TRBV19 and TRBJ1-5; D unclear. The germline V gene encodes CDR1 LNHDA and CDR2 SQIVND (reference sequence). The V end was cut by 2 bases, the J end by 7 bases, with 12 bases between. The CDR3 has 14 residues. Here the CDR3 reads CASSILRAEQPQHF. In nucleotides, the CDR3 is TGTGCCAGTAGTATACTAAGGGCGGAACAGCCCCAGCATTTT. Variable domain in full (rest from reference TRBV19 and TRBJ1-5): DGGITQSPKYLFRKEGQNVTLSCEQNLNHDAMYWYRQDPGQGLRLIYYSQIVNDFQKGDIAEGYSVSREKKESFPLTVTSAQKNPTAFYLCASSILRAEQPQHFGDGTRLSIL.

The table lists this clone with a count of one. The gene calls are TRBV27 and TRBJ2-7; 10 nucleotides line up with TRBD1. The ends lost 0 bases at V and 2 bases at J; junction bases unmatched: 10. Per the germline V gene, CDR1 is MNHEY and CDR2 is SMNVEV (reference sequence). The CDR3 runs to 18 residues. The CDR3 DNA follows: TGTGCCAGCAGTTTATCCTTCCCCCGGGGGACAGGGGCCTACGAGCAGTACTTC. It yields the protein CASSLSFPRGTGAYEQYF.

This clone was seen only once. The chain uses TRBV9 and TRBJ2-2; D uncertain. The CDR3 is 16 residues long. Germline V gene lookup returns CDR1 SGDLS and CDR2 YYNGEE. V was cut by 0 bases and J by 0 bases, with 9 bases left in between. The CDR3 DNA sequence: TGTGCCAGCAGCGTAGGTTCTGACCCGAACACCGGGGAGCTGTTTTTT. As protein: CASSVGSDPNTGELFF.

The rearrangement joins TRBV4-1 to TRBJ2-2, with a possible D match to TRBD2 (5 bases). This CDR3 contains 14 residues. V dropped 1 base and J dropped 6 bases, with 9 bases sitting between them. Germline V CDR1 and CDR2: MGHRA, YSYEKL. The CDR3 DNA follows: TGCGCCAGCAGCCAAGTCATGAGGGCCGGGGAGCTGTTTTTT. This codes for CASSQVMRAGELFF.

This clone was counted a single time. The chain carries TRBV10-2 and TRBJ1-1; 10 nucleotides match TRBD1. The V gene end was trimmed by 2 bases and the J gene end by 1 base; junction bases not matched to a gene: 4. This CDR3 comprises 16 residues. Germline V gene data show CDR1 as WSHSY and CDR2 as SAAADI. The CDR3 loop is CASSEPRQGANTEAFF. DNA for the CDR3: TGCGCCAGCAGTGAGCCGAGACAGGGGGCGAACACTGAAGCTTTCTTT.

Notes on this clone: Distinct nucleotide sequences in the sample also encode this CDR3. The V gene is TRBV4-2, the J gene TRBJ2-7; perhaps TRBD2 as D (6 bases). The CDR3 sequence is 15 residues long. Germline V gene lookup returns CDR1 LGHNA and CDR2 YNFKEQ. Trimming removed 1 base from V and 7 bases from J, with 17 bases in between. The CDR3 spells CASSQGGIGGREQYF. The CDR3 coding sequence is TGTGCCAGCAGCCAAGGGGGGATCGGGGGTCGGGAGCAGTACTTC.

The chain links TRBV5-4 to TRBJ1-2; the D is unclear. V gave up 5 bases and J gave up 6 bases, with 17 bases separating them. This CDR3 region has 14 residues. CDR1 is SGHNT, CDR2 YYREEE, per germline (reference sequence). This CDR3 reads CASRVQRHPDGYTF. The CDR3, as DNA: TGTGCCAGCAGGGTACAAAGGCATCCCGATGGCTACACCTTC.

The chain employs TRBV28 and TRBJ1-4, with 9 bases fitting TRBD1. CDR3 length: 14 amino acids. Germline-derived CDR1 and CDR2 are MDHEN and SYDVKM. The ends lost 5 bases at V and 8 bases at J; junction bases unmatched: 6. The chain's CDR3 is CASSADRGLEKLFF. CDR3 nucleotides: TGTGCCAGCAGTGCAGACAGGGGGTTAGAAAAACTGTTTTTT.

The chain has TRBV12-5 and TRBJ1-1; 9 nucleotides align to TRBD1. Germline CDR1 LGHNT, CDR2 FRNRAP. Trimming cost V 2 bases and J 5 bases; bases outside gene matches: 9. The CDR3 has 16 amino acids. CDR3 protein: CASGLSNTTGGTEAFF. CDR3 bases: TGTGCTAGTGGTTTGAGCAATACGACAGGGGGAACTGAAGCTTTCTTT.

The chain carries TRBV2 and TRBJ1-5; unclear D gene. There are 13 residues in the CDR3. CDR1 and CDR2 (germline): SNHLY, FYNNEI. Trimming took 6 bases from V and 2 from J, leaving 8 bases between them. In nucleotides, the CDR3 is TGTGCCAGCAGGGGTAGTCGCAATCAGCCCCAGCATTTT. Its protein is CASRGSRNQPQHF. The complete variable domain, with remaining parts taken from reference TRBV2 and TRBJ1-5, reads EPEVTQTPSHQVTQMGQEVILRCVPISNHLYFYWYRQILGQKVEFLVSFYNNEISEKSEIFDDQFSVERPDGSNFTLKIRSTKLEDSAMYFCASRGSRNQPQHFGDGTRLSIL.

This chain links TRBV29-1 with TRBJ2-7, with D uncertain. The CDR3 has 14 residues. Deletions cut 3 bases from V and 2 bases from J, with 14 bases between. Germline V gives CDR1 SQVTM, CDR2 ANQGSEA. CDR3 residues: CSVDLGDTTYEQYF. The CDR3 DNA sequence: TGCAGCGTTGATCTCGGCGACACCACCTACGAGCAGTACTTC.

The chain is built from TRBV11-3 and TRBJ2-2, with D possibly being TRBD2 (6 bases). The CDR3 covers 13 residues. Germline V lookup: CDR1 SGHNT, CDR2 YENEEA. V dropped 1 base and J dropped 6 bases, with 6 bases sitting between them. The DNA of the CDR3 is TGTGCCAGCAGCTTAGGCGGGGCCGGGGAGCTGTTTTTT. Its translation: CASSLGGAGELFF.